This T cell receptor (beta chain) stems from a study of blood T cell repertoires in COVID-19. In the study overall: Material from acute and convalescent COVID-19 was sourced from the United States, Italy and Spain. PBMCs, B-cell-depleted T cells, or T cells provided the cDNA or gDNA that made up the material.

In the authors' workflow: Estimation of nucleated cell counts relied on the amplification of reference gene primers. Sequenced by immunoSEQ multiplex PCR; TCRdb stores in-frame clones only, minus some. V and J calls plus clone size are reproduced from that table; the DNA served to infer D and trimming. The sample holds some 110,000 clones, around 87% seen once. This clone has a single count. Germline V lookup: CDR1 SGHNT, CDR2 YYREEE (reference sequence). V lost 3 bases, J lost 1 base, and 7 bases stayed unmatched. The CDR3 loop spans 16 amino acids. The sequenced sample consisted of peripheral blood. The genes are TRBV5-4 and TRBJ2-5; TRBD2 matches at 9 bases. The receptor comes from a human donor in a cohort sampled during active COVID-19. The CDR3 DNA is TGTGCCAGCAGCTCCGGAGCGGGAGGTCCCCAAGAGACCCAGTACTTC. Protein product: CASSSGAGGPQETQYF.